This T cell receptor (beta chain) comes out of a study of cytomegalovirus exposure and HLA in healthy donors. Study in general: The roughly 660 first-cohort repertoires shared a platform with the 100 to 150 validation repertoires, as reported in a later analysis.

The CDR3 is made up of 13 amino acids. The V gene's germline CDR1 is SGHRS and CDR2 YFSETQ. Trimming removed 8 bases from V and 7 bases from J, with 16 bases in between. Separation from the roughly 700-subject first cohort characterized the roughly 130-subject validation cohort, to which the donors belonged. Measured with immunoSEQ multiplex PCR; TCRdb has only the in-frame clones, and not every one. The sample lists roughly 330,000 clones, about nine tenths occurring once. The sequence came from a woman aged 25 to 45 in good health and CMV-seropositive. The rearrangement joins TRBV5-1 to TRBJ2-1; a weak D match, TRBD1 (6 bases). Sequencing was performed on PBMCs. CDR3 region: CASNRVMGNEQFF. The CDR3, as DNA: TGCGCCAGTAACAGGGTGATGGGGAATGAGCAGTTCTTC.